Listed here are 5 T cell receptor beta chains from one sample, sequenced in a study of T cells expressing NK-cell markers. With the 5' RACE reads reprocessed, TCRdb shows one record per CDR3 protein and no DNA. This sample's table has around 470,000 distinct CDR3 sequences. The sample consisted of blood T cells: a sorted CD56 or NKG2C T cell subset, CD4+ or CD8+ T cells, or bulk PBMC T cells (not recorded which). The source of these receptors is a woman aged 50 to 65 in good health.

J is TRBJ1-2 and V is TRBV5-4. Germline values: CDR1 SGHNT, CDR2 YYREEE (reference sequence). The CDR3 has 13 residues. The CDR3 loop is CASSFGQAAGYTF. Supplemented by reference TRBV5-4 and TRBJ1-2, the full variable domain reads ETGVTQSPTHLIKTRGQQVTLRCSSQSGHNTVSWYQQALGQGPQFIFQYYREEENGRGNFPPRFSGLQFPNYSSELNVNALELDDSALYLCASSFGQAAGYTFGSGTRLTVV.

This chain uses TRBV12-3 or TRBV12-4 with TRBJ1-4; the TCRdb D gene call, TRBD1, has no DNA to confirm it. The CDR3 covers 14 residues. CDR3 loop: CASTRRQGFEKLFF.

The rearrangement uses TRBV2 and TRBJ1-4; the TCRdb call, TRBD1, lacks DNA for checking. This CDR3 has 16 amino acids. The germline gives CDR1 SNHLY, CDR2 FYNNEI. CDR3: CASTPERGPSNEKLFF.

This chain uses TRBV30 with TRBJ2-7; TCRdb lists TRBD1, though no DNA is available to test this call. CDR1 and CDR2 from the germline V gene are GTSNPN and SVGIG (reference sequence). The CDR3 runs 15 residues. This CDR3 reads CAWSPGQGAIYEQYF. The whole variable domain, remainder taken from reference TRBV30 and TRBJ2-7, is SQTIHQWPATLVQPVGSPLSLECTVEGTSNPNLYWYRQAAGRGLQLLFYSVGIGQISSEVPQNLSASRPQDRQFILSSKKLLLSDSGFYLCAWSPGQGAIYEQYFGPGTRLTVT.

The chain recombines TRBV5-5 with TRBJ1-4. Germline lookup yields CDR1 SGHKS and CDR2 YYEKEE (reference sequence). The CDR3 extends over 11 amino acids. Here the CDR3 reads CASSLLEKLFF. Complete variable domain (other parts from reference TRBV5-5 and TRBJ1-4): DAGVTQSPTHLIKTRGQQVTLRCSPISGHKSVSWYQQVLGQGPQFIFQYYEKEERGRGNFPDRFSARQFPNYSSELNVNALLLGDSALYLCASSLLEKLFFGSGTQLSVL.